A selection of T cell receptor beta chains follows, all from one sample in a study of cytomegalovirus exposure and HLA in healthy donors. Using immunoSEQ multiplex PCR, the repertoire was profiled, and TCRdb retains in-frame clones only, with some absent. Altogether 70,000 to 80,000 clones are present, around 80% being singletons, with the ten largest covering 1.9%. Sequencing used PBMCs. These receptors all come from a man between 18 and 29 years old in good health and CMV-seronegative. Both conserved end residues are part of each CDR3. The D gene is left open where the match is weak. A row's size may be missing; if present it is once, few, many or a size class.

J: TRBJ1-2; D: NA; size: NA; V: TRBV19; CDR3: CASSIDGGDLHGYTF; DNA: TGTGCCAGTAGTATAGATGGGGGGGACCTGCATGGCTACACCTTC
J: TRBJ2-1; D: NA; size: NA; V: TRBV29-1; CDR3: CSVQLTSGLEQFF; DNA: TGCAGCGTTCAACTGACTAGTGGTCTTGAGCAGTTCTTC
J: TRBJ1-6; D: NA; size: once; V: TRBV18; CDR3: CASSPLESYNSPLHF; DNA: TGTGCCAGCTCACCTTTGGAGTCCTATAATTCACCCCTCCACTTT
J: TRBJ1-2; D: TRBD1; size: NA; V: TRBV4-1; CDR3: CASSQDAQGASYGYTF; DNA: TGCGCCAGCAGCCAAGATGCGCAGGGGGCAAGCTATGGCTACACCTTC
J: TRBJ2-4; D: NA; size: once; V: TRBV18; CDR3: CASSSRGKQNIQYF; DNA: TGTGCCAGCTCATCTCGGGGGAAACAAAACATTCAGTACTTC
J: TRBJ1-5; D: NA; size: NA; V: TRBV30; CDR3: CAWSRIRDYNQPQHF; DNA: TGTGCCTGGAGTCGTATCCGGGACTACAATCAGCCCCAGCATTTT
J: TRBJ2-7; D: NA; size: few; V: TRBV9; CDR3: CASGVGGSYEQYF; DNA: TGTGCCAGCGGGGTAGGCGGATCCTACGAGCAGTACTTC
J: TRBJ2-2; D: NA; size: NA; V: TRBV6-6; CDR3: CASNDRFPTGELFF; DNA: TGTGCCAGCAACGACAGGTTCCCTACCGGGGAGCTGTTTTTT
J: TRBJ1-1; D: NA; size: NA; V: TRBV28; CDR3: CASITHGTRTEAFF; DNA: TGTGCCAGCATAACCCACGGGACTCGCACTGAAGCTTTCTTT
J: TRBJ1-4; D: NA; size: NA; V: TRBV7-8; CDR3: CASSLPQENEKLFF; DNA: TGTGCCAGCAGCTTGCCCCAAGAGAATGAAAAACTGTTTTTT
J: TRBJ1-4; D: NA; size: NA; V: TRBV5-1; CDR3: CASSLKGLRGEKLFF; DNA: TGCGCCAGCAGCTTGAAGGGGTTACGGGGGGAAAAACTGTTTTTT
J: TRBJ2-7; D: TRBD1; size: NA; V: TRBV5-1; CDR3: CASSIPGTAVYEQYF; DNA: TGCGCCAGCAGCATACCCGGGACAGCAGTCTACGAGCAGTACTTC
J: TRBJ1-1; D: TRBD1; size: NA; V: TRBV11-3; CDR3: CASSSHRGTEAFF; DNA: TGTGCCAGCAGCTCCCACAGGGGCACTGAAGCTTTCTTT
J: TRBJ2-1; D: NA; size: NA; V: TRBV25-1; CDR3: CASTRFGGLGNEQFF; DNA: TGTGCCAGCACACGCTTCGGGGGGCTGGGCAATGAGCAGTTCTTC
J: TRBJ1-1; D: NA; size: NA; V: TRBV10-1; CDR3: CASSKNRANTEAFF; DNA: TGCGCCAGCAGTAAGAACAGGGCGAACACTGAAGCTTTCTTT
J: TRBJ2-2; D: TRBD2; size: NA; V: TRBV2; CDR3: CASIRLAGETGELFF; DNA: TGTGCCAGCATCAGGCTAGCGGGAGAAACCGGGGAGCTGTTTTTT
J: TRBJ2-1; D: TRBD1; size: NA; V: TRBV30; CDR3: CAWSKKNGTGVYNEQFF; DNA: TGTGCCTGGAGTAAAAAGAACGGGACAGGGGTCTACAATGAGCAGTTCTTC
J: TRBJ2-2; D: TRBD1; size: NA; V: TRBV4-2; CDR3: CASSQDRVAGELFF; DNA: TGTGCCAGCAGCCAGGACAGGGTTGCCGGGGAGCTGTTTTTT
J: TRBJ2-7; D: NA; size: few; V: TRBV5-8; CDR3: CASSRLLQTYEQYF; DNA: TGTGCCAGCAGCCGGCTGTTACAGACCTACGAGCAGTACTTC
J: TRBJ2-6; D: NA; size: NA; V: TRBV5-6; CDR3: CASRAYSGANVLTF; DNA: TGTGCCAGCAGAGCCTACTCTGGGGCCAACGTCCTGACTTTC
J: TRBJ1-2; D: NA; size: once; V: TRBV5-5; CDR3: CASSSASNYGYTF; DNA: TGTGCCAGCAGCTCAGCGTCGAACTATGGCTACACCTTC
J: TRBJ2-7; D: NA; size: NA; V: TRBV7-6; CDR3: CASSSLQGFHEQYF; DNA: TGTGCCAGCAGCTCCCTTCAGGGCTTCCACGAGCAGTACTTC
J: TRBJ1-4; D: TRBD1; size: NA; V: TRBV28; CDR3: CASISGTGAEVNEKLFF; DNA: TGTGCCAGCATCTCCGGGACAGGGGCAGAGGTGAATGAAAAACTGTTTTTT
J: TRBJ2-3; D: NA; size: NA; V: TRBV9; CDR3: CASSAEAGAAGPDTQYF; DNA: TGTGCCAGCAGCGCCGAGGCGGGGGCAGCGGGGCCAGATACGCAGTATTTT
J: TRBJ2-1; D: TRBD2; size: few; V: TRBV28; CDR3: CASSSPGLAYNEQFF; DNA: TGTGCCAGCAGTTCCCCGGGACTAGCCTACAATGAGCAGTTCTTC
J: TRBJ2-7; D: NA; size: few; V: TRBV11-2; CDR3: CASSLNGSPGYEQYF; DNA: TGTGCCAGCAGCTTAAATGGGTCTCCGGGCTACGAGCAGTACTTC
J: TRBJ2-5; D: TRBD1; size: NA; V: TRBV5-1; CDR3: CASTTGGALKTQYF; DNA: TGCGCCAGCACCACAGGGGGCGCTCTGAAGACCCAGTACTTC
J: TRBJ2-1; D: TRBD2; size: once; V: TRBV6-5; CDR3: CASSVTSGFWFF; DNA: TGTGCCAGCAGTGTGACTAGCGGGTTTTGGTTCTTC
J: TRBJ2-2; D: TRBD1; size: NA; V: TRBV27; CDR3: CASRKWDRAFPGELFF; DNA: TGTGCCAGCAGAAAATGGGACAGAGCTTTCCCCGGGGAGCTGTTTTTT
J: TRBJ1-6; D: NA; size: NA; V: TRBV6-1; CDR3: CASTLTGGKNSPLHF; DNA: TGTGCCAGCACCTTAACGGGGGGCAAGAATTCACCCCTCCACTTT
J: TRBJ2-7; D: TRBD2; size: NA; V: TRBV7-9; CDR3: CASSQLRGGRDEQYF; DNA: TGTGCCAGCAGCCAACTCCGGGGAGGGAGGGACGAGCAGTACTTC
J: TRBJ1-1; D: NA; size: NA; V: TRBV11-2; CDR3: CASSLVEGTEAFF; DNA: TGTGCCAGCAGCTTAGTTGAGGGCACTGAAGCTTTCTTT
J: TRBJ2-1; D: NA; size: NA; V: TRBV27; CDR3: CASSLPGSYNEQFF; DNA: TGTGCCAGCAGTTTACCAGGCTCCTACAATGAGCAGTTCTTC
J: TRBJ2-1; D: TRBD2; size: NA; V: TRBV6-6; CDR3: CASRSGGLDYNEQFF; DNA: TGTGCCAGCAGGAGTGGGGGACTAGATTACAATGAGCAGTTCTTC
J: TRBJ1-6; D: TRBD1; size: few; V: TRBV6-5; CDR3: CASTSIPGQNSPLHF; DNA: TGTGCCAGCACTTCCATACCGGGACAGAATTCACCCCTCCACTTT
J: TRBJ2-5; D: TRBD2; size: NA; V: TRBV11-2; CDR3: CASSLLRAGGPSSETQYF; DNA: TGTGCCAGCAGCCTACTTCGAGCGGGAGGGCCCTCTTCGGAGACCCAGTACTTC
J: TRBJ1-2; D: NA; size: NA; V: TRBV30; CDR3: CAWRIRGGYTF; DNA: TGTGCCTGGAGAATCAGGGGCGGCTACACCTTC
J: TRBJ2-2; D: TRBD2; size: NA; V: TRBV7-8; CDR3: CASSMGLQVTGELFF; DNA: TGTGCCAGCAGCATGGGACTACAAGTCACCGGGGAGCTGTTTTTT
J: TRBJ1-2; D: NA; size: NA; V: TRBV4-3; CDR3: CASSQSGVRGYTF; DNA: TGCGCCAGCAGCCAATCAGGGGTTAGGGGCTACACCTTC
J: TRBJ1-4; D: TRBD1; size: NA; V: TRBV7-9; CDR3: CASSFAGTGGSKLFF; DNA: TGTGCCAGCAGCTTTGCAGGGACAGGGGGCTCTAAACTGTTTTTT
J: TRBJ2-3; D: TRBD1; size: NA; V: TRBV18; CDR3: CASSLDRGSDTQYF; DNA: TGTGCCAGCTCACTAGACAGGGGGTCAGATACGCAGTATTTT